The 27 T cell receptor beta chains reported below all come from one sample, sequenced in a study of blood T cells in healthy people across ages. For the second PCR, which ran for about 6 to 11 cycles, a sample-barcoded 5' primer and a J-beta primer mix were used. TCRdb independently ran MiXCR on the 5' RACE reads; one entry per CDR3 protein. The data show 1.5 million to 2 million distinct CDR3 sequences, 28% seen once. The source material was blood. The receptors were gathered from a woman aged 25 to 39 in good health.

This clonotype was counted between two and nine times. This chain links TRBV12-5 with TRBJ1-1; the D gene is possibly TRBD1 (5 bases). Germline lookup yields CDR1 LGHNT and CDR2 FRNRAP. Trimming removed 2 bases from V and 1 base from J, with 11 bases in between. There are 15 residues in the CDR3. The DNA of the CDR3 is TGTGCTAGTGGTTTGTTTTCGACAGCGAACACTGAAGCTTTCTTT. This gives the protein CASGLFSTANTEAFF.

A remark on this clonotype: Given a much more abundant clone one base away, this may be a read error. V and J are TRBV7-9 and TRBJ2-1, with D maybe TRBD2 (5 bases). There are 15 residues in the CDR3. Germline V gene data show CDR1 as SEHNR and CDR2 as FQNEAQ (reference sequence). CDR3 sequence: CVSSPGLVSYNEQFF. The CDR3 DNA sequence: TGTGTCAGCAGTCCCGGACTGGTCTCCTACAATGAGCAGTTCTTC.

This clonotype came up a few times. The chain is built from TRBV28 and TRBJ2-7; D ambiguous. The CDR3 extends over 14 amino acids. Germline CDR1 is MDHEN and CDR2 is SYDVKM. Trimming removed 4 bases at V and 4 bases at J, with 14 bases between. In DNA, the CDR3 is TGTGCCAGCAGTTCCCAATTCCCCCCTTACGAGCAGTACTTC. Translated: CASSSQFPPYEQYF.

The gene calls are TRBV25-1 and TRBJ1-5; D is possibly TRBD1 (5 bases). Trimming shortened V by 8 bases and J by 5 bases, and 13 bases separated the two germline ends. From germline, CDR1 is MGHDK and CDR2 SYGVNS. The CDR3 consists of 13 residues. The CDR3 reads CASAQAGDQPQHF. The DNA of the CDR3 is TGTGCCAGCGCCCAAGCGGGGGATCAGCCCCAGCATTTT.

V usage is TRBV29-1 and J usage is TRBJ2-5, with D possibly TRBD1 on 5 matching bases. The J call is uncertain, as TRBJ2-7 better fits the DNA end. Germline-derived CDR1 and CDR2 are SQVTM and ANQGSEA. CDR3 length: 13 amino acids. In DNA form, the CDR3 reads TGCAGCGTTGAAGATCTTTTGGGGCGCGAGCAGTACTTC. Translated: CSVEDLLGREQYF.

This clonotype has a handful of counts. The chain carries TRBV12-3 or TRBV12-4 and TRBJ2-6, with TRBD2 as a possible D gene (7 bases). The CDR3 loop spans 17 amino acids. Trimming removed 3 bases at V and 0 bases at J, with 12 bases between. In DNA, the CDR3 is TGTGCCAGCAGTTTGAAGGCGGGGGCCTCTGGGGCCAACGTCCTGACTTTC. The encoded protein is CASSLKAGASGANVLTF.

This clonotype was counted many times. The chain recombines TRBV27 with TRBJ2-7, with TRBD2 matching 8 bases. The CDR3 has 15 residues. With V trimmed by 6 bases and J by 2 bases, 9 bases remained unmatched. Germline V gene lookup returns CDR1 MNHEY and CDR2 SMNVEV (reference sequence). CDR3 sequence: CASSPSGGLPYEQYF. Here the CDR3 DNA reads TGTGCCAGCAGCCCTTCGGGGGGGCTTCCCTACGAGCAGTACTTC.

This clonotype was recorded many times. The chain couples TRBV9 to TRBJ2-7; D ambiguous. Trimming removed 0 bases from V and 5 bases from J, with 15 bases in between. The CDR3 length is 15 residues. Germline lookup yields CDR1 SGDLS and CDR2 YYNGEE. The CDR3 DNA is TGTGCCAGCAGCGTAGGAGGCCTTGACTTTGACGAGCAGTACTTC. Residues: CASSVGGLDFDEQYF.

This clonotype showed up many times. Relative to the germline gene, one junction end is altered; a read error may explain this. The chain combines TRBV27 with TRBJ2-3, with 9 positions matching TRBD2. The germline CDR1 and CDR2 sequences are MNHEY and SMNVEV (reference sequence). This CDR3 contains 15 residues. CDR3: CASSSPSGGTDTQYF. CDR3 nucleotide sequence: TGCGCCAGCAGCAGCCCTAGCGGGGGCACAGATACGCAGTATTTT.

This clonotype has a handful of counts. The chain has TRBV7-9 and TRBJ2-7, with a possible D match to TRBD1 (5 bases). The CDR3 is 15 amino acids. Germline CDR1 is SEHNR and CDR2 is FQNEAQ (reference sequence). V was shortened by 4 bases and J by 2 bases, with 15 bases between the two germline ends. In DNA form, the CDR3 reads TGTGCCAGCAGCTGGGGCGAAGGGAACGCCTACGAGCAGTACTTC. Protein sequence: CASSWGEGNAYEQYF. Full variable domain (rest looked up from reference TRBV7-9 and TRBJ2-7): DTGVSQNPRHKITKRGQNVTFRCDPISEHNRLYWYRQTLGQGPEFLTYFQNEAQLEKSRLLSDRFSAERPKGSFSTLEIQRTEQGDSAMYLCASSWGEGNAYEQYFGPGTRLTVT.

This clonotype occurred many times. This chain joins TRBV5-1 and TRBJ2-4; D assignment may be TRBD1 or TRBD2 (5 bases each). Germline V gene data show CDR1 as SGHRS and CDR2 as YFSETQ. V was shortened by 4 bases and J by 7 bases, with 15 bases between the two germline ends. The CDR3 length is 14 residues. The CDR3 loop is CASSPGMSGNIQYF. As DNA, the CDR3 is TGCGCCAGCAGCCCCGGGATGTCAGGGAACATTCAGTACTTC.

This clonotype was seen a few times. In DNA form, the CDR3 reads TGTGCCAGCAGCACAAGACAGGGCGTCACTGAAGCTTTCTTT. This sequence encodes CASSTRQGVTEAFF. V and J are TRBV5-5 and TRBJ1-1, with 7 bases identical to TRBD1. Germline V gene data show CDR1 as SGHKS and CDR2 as YYEKEE (reference sequence). CDR3 length: 14 amino acids. The trim removed 4 bases at V and 4 bases at J, leaving 7 bases unmatched.

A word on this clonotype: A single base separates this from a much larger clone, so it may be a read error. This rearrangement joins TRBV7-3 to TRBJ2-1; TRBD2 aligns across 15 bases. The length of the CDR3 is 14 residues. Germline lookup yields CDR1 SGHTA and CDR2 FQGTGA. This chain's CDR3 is CVSSPGTSGGEQFF. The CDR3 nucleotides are TGTGTCAGCAGCCCCGGGACTAGCGGGGGGGAGCAGTTCTTC.

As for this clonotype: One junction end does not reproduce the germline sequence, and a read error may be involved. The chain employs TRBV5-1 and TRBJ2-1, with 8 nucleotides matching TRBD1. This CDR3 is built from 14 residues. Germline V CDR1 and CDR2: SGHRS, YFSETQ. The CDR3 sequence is CAGSFRTGSYEQFF. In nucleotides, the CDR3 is TGCGCCGGCAGCTTTCGGACAGGGTCCTATGAGCAGTTCTTC.

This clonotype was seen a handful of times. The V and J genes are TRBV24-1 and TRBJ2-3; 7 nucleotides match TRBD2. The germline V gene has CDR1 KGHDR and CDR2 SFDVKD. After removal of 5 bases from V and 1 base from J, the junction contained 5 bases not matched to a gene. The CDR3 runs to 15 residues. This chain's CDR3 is CATSGWGGGTDTQYF. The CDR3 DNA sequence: TGTGCCACCAGTGGCTGGGGGGGGGGCACAGATACGCAGTATTTT.

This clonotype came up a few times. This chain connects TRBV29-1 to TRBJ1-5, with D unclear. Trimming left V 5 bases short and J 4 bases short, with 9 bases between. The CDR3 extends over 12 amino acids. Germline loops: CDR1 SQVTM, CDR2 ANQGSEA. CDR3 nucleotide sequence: TGCAGCGTTCGGGGTGTTAATCAGCCCCAGCATTTT. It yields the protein CSVRGVNQPQHF.

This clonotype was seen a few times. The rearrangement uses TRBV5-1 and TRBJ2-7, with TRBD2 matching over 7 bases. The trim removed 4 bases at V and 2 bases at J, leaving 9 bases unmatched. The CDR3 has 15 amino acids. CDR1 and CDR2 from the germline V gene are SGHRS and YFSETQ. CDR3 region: CASSARAGEAYEQYF. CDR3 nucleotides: TGCGCCAGCAGCGCTCGGGCGGGGGAGGCCTACGAGCAGTACTTC.

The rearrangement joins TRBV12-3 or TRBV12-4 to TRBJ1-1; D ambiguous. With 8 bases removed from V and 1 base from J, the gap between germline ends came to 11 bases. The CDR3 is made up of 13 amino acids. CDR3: CASVARQNTEAFF. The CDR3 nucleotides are TGTGCCAGCGTGGCCCGACAGAACACTGAAGCTTTCTTT.

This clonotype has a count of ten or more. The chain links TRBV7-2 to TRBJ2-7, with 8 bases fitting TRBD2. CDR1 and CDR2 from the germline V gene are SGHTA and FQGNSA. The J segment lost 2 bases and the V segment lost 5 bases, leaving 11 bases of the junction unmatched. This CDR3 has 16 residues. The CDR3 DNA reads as TGTGCCAGCAGCGGGATTGGGGTAGCGGGAACCTACGAGCAGTACTTC. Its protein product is CASSGIGVAGTYEQYF.

CDR3 residues: CSAKGRMNTEAFF. Here the CDR3 DNA reads TGCAGTGCTAAAGGCCGGATGAACACTGAAGCTTTCTTT. The chain joins TRBV20-1 to TRBJ1-1; no reliable D call. The CDR3 is made up of 13 amino acids. The V end was cut by 4 bases, the J end by 0 bases, with 9 bases between. From germline, CDR1 is DFQATT and CDR2 SNEGSKA (reference sequence).

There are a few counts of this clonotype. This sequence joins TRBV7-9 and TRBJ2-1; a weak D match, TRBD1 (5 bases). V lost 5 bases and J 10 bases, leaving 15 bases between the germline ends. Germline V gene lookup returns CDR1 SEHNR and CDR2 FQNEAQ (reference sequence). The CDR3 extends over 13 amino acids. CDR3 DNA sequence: TGTGCCAGCAGCCCTCACAGTAGACAGGAGCAGTTCTTC. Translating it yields CASSPHSRQEQFF.

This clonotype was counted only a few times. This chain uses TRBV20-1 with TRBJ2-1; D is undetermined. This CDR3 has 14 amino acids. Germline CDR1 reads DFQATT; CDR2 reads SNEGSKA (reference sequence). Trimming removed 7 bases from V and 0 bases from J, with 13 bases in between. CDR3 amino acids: CSVIQQSSYNEQFF. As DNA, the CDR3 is TGCAGTGTAATACAACAGAGCTCCTACAATGAGCAGTTCTTC.

CDR3 bases: TGTGCCAGCAGCCAAGGGGGGTATCCCAATGAGCAGTTCTTC. As protein: CASSQGGYPNEQFF. The gene calls are TRBV3-1 and TRBJ2-1, with D perhaps assigned TRBD1 or TRBD2 (5 bases each). The V and J ends lost 1 base and 6 bases respectively, with 10 bases between them. The CDR3 spans 14 residues. Germline CDR1 and CDR2: LGHDT and YNNKEL (reference sequence).

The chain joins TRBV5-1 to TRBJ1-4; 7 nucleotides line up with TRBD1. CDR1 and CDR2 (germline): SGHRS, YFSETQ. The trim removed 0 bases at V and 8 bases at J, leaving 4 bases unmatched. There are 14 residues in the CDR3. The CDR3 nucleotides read TGCGCCAGCAGCTTGGTCAGGGGGGACGAAAAACTGTTTTTT. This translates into CASSLVRGDEKLFF.

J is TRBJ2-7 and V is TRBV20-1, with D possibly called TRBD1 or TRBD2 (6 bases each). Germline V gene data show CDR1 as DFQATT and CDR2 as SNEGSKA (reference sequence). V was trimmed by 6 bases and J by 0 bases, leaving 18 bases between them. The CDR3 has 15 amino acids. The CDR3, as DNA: TGCAGTGCGCCCGAGGGGGGTCGCACCTCCTACGAGCAGTACTTC. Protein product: CSAPEGGRTSYEQYF.

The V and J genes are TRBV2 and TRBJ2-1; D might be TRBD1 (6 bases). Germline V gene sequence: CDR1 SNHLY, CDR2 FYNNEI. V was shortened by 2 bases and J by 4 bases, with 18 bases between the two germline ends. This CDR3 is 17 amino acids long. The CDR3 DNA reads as TGTGCCAGCAGTGAACTTCGGGACACATCACCATACAATGAGCAGTTCTTC. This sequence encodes CASSELRDTSPYNEQFF.

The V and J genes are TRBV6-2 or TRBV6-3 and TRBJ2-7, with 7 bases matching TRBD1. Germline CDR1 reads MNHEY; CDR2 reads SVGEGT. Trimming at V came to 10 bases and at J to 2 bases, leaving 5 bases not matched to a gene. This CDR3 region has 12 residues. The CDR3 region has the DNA TGTGCCACCCGGGACAGCCCCTACGAGCAGTACTTC. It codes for CATRDSPYEQYF.